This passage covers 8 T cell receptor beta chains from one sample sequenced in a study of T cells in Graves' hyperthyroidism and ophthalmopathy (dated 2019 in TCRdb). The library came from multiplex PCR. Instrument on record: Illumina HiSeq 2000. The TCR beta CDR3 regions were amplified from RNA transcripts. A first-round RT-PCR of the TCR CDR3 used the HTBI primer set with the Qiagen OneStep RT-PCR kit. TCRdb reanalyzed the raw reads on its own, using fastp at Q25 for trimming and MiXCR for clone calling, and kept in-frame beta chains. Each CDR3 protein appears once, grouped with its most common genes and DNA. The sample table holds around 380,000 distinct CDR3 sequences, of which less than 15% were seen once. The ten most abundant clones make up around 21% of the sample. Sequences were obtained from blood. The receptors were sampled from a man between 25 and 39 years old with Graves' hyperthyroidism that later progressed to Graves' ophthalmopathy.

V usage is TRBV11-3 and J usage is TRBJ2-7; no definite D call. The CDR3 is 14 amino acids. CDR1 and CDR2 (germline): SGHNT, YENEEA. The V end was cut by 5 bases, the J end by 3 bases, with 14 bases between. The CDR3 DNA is TGTGCCAGCAGCCGAAGGGCGGAGTACTACGAGCAGTACTTC. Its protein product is CASSRRAEYYEQYF.

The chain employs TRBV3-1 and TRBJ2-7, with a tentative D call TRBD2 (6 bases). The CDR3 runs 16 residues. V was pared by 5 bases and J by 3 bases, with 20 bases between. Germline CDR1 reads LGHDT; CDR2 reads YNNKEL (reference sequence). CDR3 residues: CASSNRRGVTNYEQYF. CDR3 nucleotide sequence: TGTGCCAGCAGCAATCGGAGGGGCGTAACTAACTACGAGCAGTACTTC.

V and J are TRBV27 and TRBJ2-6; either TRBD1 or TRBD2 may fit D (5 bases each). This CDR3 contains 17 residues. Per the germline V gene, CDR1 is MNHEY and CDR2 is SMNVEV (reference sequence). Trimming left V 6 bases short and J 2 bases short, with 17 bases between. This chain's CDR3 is CASRPRARGAGANVLTF. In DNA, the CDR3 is TGTGCCAGCAGGCCACGGGCGAGGGGTGCTGGGGCCAACGTCCTGACTTTC.

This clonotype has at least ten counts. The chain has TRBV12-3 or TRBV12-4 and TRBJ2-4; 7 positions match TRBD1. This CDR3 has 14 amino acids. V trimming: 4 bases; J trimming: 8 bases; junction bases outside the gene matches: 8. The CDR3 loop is CASSSTRQGDIQYF. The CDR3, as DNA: TGTGCCAGCAGTTCCACCCGACAGGGTGACATTCAGTACTTC.

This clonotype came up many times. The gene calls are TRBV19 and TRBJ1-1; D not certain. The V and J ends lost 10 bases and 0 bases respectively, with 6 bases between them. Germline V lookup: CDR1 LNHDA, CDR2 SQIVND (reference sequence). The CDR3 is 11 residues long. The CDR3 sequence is CATAVNTEAFF. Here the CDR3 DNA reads TGTGCCACCGCGGTGAACACTGAAGCTTTCTTT.

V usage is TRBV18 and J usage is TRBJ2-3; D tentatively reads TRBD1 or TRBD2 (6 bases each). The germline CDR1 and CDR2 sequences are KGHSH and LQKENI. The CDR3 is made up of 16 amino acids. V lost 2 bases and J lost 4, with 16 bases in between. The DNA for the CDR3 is TGTGCCAGCTCACCAAGTTTAAGGAGGGGGGCAGATACGCAGTATTTT. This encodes CASSPSLRRGADTQYF.

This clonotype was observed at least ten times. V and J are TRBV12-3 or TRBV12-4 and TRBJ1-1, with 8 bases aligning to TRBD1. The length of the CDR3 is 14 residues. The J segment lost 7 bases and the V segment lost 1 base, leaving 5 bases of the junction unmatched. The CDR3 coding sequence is TGTGCCAGCAGTTTAGGGCAGGGGGCTGGTGAAGCTTTCTTT. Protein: CASSLGQGAGEAFF.

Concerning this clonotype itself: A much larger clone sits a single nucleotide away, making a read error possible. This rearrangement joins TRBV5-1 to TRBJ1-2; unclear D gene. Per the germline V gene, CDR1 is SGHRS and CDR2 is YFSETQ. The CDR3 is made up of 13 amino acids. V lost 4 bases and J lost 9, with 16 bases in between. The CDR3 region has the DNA TGCGCCAGCAGCCAGGACGGTGTATATAGCTACACCTTC. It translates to CASSQDGVYSYTF.